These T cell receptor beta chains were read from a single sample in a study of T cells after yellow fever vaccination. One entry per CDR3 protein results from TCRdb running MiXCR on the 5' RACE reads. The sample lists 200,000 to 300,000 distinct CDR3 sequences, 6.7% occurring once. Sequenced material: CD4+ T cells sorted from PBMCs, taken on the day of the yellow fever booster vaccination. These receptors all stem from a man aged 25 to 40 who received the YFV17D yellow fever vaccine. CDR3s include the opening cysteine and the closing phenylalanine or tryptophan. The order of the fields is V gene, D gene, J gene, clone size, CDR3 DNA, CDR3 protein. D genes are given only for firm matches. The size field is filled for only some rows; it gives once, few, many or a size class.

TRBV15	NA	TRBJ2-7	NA	TGTGCCACCAGCAGAGATCGACTCGGCTACGAGCAGTACTTC	CATSRDRLGYEQYF
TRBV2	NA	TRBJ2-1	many	TGTGCCAGCAGTGATTTAATACCACAGGATGAGCAGTTCTTC	CASSDLIPQDEQFF
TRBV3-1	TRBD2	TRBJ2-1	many	TGTGCCAGCACTAGCGGGAGGGGGAAGCCAAACAATGAGCAGTTCTTC	CASTSGRGKPNNEQFF
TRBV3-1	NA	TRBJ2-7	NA	TGTGCCAGCAGCCAAGACATAGCGGCGAACTACGAGCAGTACTTC	CASSQDIAANYEQYF
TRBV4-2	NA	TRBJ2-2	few	TGTGCCAGCAGCCAAGATCTGGGGTTCGCCCGGGGGGGGGAGCTGTTTTTT	CASSQDLGFARGGELFF
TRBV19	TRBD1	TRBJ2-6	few	TGTGCCAGTACCATACAGGGGGTTGGGGCCAACGTCCTGACTTTC	CASTIQGVGANVLTF
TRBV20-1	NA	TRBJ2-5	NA	TGCAGTGCTACCCGCGGGGTCCATGAGACCCAGTACTTC	CSATRGVHETQYF
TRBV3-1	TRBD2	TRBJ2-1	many	TGTGCCAGCAGCCACTCCCAGCGGCTAGCGGGGTCCAATGAGCAGTTCTTC	CASSHSQRLAGSNEQFF
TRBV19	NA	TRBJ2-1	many	TGTGCCAGTACCACGTTCCTTGGGTTCAATGAGCAGTTCTTC	CASTTFLGFNEQFF
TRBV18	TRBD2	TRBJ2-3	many	TGTGCCAGCTCACCGCGGTGGCCCAACAGACTAGCGGATACGCAGTATTTT	CASSPRWPNRLADTQYF
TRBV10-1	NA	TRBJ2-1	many	TGCGCCAGTTCGGATAGCGAGCGTCCCTACAATGAGCAGTTCTTC	CASSDSERPYNEQFF
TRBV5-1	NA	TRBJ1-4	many	TGCGCCAGCAGCTTCGGGTACACTAATGAAAAACTGTTTTTT	CASSFGYTNEKLFF
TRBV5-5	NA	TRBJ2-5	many	TGTGCCAGCAGTTTTGGAGGAGTAGCGGCTAAAGAGACCCAGTACTTC	CASSFGGVAAKETQYF
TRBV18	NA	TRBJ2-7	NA	TGTGCCAGCTCACCAACTACGGGGGACGAGCAGTACTTC	CASSPTTGDEQYF
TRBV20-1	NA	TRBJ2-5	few	TGCAGTGCTACCACCGGGACCCAAGAGACCCAGTACTTC	CSATTGTQETQYF
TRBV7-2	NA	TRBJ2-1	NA	TGTGCCAGCAGCCCCCTGCGTACGGGAGTCAATGAGCAGTTCTTC	CASSPLRTGVNEQFF
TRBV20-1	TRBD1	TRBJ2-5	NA	TGCAGTGCTCCCGGGACAGGGGTGACCCAGTACTTC	CSAPGTGVTQYF
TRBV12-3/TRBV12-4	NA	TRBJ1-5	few	TGTGCCAGCAGTTTAAGCCTACAGCCGAATCAGCCCCAGCATTTT	CASSLSLQPNQPQHF
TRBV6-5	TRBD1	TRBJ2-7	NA	TGTGCCAGCAGTTCCTCGGACAGGGCCTACGAGCAGTACTTC	CASSSSDRAYEQYF
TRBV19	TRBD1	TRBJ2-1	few	TGTGCCAGTAGGCCCCTGGACAGGGCGTTCAATGAGCAGTTCTTC	CASRPLDRAFNEQFF
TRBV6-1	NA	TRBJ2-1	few	TGTGCCAGCAGTGAGGGCGGGTCCTACAATGAGCAGTTCTTC	CASSEGGSYNEQFF
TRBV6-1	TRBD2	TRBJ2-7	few	TGTGCCAGCACCCCAGGCGGGAGGGCTTACGAGCAGTACTTC	CASTPGGRAYEQYF
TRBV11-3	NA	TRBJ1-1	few	TGTGCCAGCAGCCTCAGGGTTGACACTGAAGCTTTCTTT	CASSLRVDTEAFF
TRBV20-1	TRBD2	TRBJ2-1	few	TGCAGTGCTAGGACTAGCGAAAGATACAATGAGCAGTTCTTC	CSARTSERYNEQFF
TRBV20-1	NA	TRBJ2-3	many	TGCAGTGCTAGTAGCGGAGGCACAGATACGCAGTATTTT	CSASSGGTDTQYF
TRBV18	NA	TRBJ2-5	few	TGTGCCAGCTCACGGTCCAGGGCTCAAGAGACCCAGTACTTC	CASSRSRAQETQYF
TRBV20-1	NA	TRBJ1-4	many	TGCAGTGCTAGAGCGGGGAATGAAAAACTGTTTTTT	CSARAGNEKLFF
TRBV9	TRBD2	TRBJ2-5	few	TGTGCCAGCAGTATTAGCGGGAGGGCCCAGGAGACCCAGTACTTC	CASSISGRAQETQYF
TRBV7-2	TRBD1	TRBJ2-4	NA	TGTGCCAGCAGCATCCTCAGGGGGATAGCCAAAAACATTCAGTACTTC	CASSILRGIAKNIQYF
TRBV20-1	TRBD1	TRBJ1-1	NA	TGCAGTGCTAGAGATCAGGGACAGGGACACACTGAAGCTTTCTTT	CSARDQGQGHTEAFF
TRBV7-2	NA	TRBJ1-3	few	TGTGCCAGCAGCCAATTCCCACAGTCCTCTGGAAACACCATATATTTT	CASSQFPQSSGNTIYF
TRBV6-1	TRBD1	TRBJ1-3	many	TGTGCCAGCATCCGCGACAGGGGAGCTGGAAACACCATATATTTT	CASIRDRGAGNTIYF